This is a list of T cell receptor beta chains from one sample in a study of T cells in Graves' hyperthyroidism and ophthalmopathy. Via MiXCR, TCRdb re-called the multiplex PCR reads, giving one row per CDR3 protein. Of roughly 330,000 distinct CDR3 sequences listed, roughly 15% are singletons. Sequenced material: blood. The receptor source for this set is a man aged 25 to 45 with Graves' hyperthyroidism. Each CDR3 is given without its conserved first and last residue. The order of the fields is J gene, V gene, CDR3 protein.

J: TRBJ2-7; V: TRBV2; CDR3: ASSRQGIEQY
J: TRBJ1-1; V: TRBV5-1; CDR3: ASSTQGGTEAF
J: TRBJ2-2; V: TRBV4-1; CDR3: ASSQAERLGELF
J: TRBJ2-5; V: TRBV11-2; CDR3: ASRPGGGQETQY
J: TRBJ2-1; V: TRBV6-5; CDR3: ASSYQTASNEQF
J: TRBJ2-3; V: TRBV4-1; CDR3: ASSPGLRTDTQY
J: TRBJ1-5; V: TRBV6-2/TRBV6-3; CDR3: ASSYSPRGRSGQPQH
J: TRBJ1-6; V: TRBV10-2; CDR3: ASSESDRNSPLH
J: TRBJ2-1; V: TRBV30; CDR3: AWSATGSIEQF
J: TRBJ2-5; V: TRBV18; CDR3: ASSRRDTRRETQY
J: TRBJ2-7; V: TRBV7-9; CDR3: ASSRTTPCEQY
J: TRBJ1-2; V: TRBV5-1; CDR3: ASGEVNYGYT
J: TRBJ2-7; V: TRBV11-1; CDR3: ASSLGQWGPYEQY
J: TRBJ2-1; V: TRBV20-1; CDR3: SARGRWREAYEQF
J: TRBJ2-7; V: TRBV5-1; CDR3: ASSSNAGTDEQY
J: TRBJ1-1; V: TRBV12-3/TRBV12-4; CDR3: ASSFKDRGLAF
J: TRBJ2-6; V: TRBV7-9; CDR3: ASSSSSGANVLT
J: TRBJ2-2; V: TRBV19; CDR3: ASSITSWGSGELF
J: TRBJ2-7; V: TRBV27; CDR3: ASSTGQGLSYEQY
J: TRBJ2-2; V: TRBV4-2; CDR3: ASSAIQGGTGELF
J: TRBJ2-7; V: TRBV27; CDR3: ASSLGFGSYEQY
J: TRBJ2-1; V: TRBV5-1; CDR3: ASSLEPSGTRSYNEQF
J: TRBJ2-5; V: TRBV3-1; CDR3: ASSFDTGAETQY
J: TRBJ2-7; V: TRBV3-1; CDR3: ASSQDSLYEQY
J: TRBJ1-5; V: TRBV20-1; CDR3: SARDGGHPGQPQH
J: TRBJ2-1; V: TRBV11-2; CDR3: ASSLYTSGRAYNEQF
J: TRBJ2-6; V: TRBV6-2/TRBV6-3; CDR3: ASRPSAAGANVLT
J: TRBJ1-5; V: TRBV29-1; CDR3: SVQRGGNQPQH
J: TRBJ2-7; V: TRBV5-1; CDR3: ASRGGDYEQY
J: TRBJ2-7; V: TRBV7-8; CDR3: ASSTQTSTYEQY
J: TRBJ1-1; V: TRBV7-9; CDR3: ASSLTDFEAF
J: TRBJ2-3; V: TRBV6-2/TRBV6-3; CDR3: ASSYLLAVTDTQY
J: TRBJ2-7; V: TRBV30; CDR3: VWSLSARDYEQY
J: TRBJ2-7; V: TRBV29-1; CDR3: SVEAGRYEQY
J: TRBJ2-3; V: TRBV7-3; CDR3: ASSRGAGGPIDTQY
J: TRBJ2-1; V: TRBV11-3; CDR3: ASSPRKGVDEQF
J: TRBJ2-7; V: TRBV6-1; CDR3: ASIPYEQY
J: TRBJ1-2; V: TRBV6-1; CDR3: ASSEQGSYT
J: TRBJ2-1; V: TRBV7-9; CDR3: ASSSTSGRVYEQF
J: TRBJ2-4; V: TRBV12-3/TRBV12-4; CDR3: ASSPTGKNIQY
J: TRBJ1-2; V: TRBV7-9; CDR3: ASSLSYRTGANYGYT